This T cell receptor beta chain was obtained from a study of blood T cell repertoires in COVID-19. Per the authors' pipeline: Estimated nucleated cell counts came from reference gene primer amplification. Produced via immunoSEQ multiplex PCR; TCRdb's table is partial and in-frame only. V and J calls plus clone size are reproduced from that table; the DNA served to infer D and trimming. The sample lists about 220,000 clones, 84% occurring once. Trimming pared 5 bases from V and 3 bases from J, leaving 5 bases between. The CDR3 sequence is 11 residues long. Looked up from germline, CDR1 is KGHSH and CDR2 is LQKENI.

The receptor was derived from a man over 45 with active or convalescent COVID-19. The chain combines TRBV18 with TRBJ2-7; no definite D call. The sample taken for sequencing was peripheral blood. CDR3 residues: CASSIGYEQYF. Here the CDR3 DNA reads TGTGCCAGCTCAATCGGCTACGAGCAGTACTTC.